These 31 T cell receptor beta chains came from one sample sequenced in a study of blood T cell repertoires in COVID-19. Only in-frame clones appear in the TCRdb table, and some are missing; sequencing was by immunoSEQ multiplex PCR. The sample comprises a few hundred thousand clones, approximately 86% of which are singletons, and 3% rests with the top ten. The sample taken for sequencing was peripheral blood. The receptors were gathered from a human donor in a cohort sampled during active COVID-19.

CDR3 loop: CASSLEGEATEAFF. The DNA of the CDR3 is TGTGCCAGCAGCTTGGAAGGGGAGGCCACTGAAGCTTTCTTT. This rearrangement joins TRBV6-6 to TRBJ1-1; D perhaps matches TRBD1 (5 bases). Trimming shortened V by 6 bases and J by 4 bases, and 15 bases separated the two germline ends. In germline, CDR1 is MNHNY, CDR2 SVGAGI (reference sequence). The length of the CDR3 is 14 residues.

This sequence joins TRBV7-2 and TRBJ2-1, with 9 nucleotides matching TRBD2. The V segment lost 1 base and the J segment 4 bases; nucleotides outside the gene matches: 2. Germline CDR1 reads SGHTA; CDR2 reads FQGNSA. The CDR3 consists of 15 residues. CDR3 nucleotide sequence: TGTGCCAGCAGCTTAGGCGGGGGGGGATACAATGAGCAGTTCTTC. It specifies CASSLGGGGYNEQFF.

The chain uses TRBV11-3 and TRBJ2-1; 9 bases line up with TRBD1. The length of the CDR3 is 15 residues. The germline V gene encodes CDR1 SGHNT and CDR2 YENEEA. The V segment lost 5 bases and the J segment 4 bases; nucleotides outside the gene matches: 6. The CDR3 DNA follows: TGTGCCAGCAGCCACTCCGGGACAGGGTACAATGAGCAGTTCTTC. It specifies CASSHSGTGYNEQFF.

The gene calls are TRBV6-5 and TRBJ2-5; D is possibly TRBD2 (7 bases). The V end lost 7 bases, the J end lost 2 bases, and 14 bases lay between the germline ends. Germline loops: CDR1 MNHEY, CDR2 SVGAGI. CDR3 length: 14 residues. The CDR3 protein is CASTRGGRQETQYF. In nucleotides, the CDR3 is TGTGCCAGCACAAGGGGGGGCAGGCAAGAGACCCAGTACTTC.

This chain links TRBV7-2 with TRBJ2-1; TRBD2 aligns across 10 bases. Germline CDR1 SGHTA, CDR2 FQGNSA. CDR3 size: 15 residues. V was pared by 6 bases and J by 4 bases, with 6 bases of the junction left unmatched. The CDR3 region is CASSLTSGIYNEQFF. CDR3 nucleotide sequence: TGTGCCAGCAGTCTAACTAGCGGGATTTACAATGAGCAGTTCTTC.

The CDR3 loop is CASSETGSGEQYF. CDR3 in DNA: TGTGCCAGCAGCGAGACAGGGTCCGGCGAGCAGTACTTC. This chain connects TRBV7-3 to TRBJ2-7; TRBD1 matches 7 bases. Looked up from germline, CDR1 is SGHTA and CDR2 is FQGTGA. V shed 5 bases and J 6 bases; nucleotides not matched to a gene: 7. The CDR3 loop spans 13 amino acids.

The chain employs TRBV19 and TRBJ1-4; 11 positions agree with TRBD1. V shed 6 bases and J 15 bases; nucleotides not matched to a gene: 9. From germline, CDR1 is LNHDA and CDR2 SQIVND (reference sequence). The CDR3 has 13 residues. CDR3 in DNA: TGTGCCAGTAGCATCCAGGGGGACAGGGGGGTGTTTTTT. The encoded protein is CASSIQGDRGVFF.

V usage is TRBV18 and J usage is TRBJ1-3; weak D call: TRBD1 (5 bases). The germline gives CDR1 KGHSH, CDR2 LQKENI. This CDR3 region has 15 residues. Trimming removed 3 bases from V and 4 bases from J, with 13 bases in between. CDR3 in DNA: TGTGCCAGCTCACCGACGGAAGGGGTCGGAAACACCATATATTTT. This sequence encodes CASSPTEGVGNTIYF.

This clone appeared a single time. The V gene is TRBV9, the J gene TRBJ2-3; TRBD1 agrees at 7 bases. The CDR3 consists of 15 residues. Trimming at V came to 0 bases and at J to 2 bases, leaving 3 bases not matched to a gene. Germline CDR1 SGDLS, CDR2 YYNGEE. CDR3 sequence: CASSVEGTVTDTQYF. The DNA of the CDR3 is TGTGCCAGCAGCGTAGAAGGGACAGTCACAGATACGCAGTATTTT.

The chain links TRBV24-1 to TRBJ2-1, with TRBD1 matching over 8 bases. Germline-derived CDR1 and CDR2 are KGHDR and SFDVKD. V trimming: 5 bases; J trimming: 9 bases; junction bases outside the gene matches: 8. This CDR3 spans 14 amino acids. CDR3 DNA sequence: TGTGCCACCAGTGGACAGGGGAAGTGGGGTGAGCAGTTCTTC. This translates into CATSGQGKWGEQFF.

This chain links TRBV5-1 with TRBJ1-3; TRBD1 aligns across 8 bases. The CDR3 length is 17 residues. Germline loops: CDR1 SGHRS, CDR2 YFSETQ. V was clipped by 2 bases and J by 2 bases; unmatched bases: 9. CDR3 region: CASSLRTGRLAGNTIYF. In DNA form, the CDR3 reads TGCGCCAGCAGCTTACGGACAGGGAGGCTAGCTGGAAACACCATATATTTT.

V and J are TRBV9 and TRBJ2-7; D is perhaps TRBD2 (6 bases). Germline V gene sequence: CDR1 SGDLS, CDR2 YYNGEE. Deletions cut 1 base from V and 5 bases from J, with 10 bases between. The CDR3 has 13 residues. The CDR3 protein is CASSVWGVDEQYF. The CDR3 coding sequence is TGTGCCAGCAGCGTATGGGGGGTCGACGAGCAGTACTTC.

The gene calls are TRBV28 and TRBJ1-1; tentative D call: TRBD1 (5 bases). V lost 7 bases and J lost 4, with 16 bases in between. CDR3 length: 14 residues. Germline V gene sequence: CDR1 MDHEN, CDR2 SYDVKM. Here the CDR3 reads CASNLLRGVTEAFF. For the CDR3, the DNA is TGTGCCAGCAACCTTCTGCGGGGGGTCACTGAAGCTTTCTTT.

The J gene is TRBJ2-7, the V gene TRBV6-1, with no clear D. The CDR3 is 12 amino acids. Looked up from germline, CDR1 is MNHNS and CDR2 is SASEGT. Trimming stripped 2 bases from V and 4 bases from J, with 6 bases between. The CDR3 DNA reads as TGTGCCAGCAGTGAACTCGGGTACGAGCAGTACTTC. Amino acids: CASSELGYEQYF.

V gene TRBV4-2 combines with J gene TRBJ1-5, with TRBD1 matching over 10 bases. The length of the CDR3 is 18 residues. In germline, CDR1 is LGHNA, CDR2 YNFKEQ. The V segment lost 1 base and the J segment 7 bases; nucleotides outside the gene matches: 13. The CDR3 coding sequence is TGTGCCAGCAGCCAAGTCATTAGGGGTAGGGACAGGGGACAGCCCCAGCATTTT. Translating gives CASSQVIRGRDRGQPQHF.

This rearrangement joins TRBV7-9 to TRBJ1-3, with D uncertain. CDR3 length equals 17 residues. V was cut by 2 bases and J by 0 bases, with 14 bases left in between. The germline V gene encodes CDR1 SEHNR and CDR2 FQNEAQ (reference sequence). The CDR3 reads CASSLYLGRTSGNTIYF. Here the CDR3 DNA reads TGTGCCAGCAGCTTATACCTGGGGAGGACCTCTGGAAACACCATATATTTT.

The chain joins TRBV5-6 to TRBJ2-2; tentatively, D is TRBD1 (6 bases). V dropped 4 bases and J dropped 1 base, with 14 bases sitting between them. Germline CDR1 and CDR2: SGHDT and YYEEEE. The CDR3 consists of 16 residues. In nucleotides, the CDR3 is TGTGCCAGCAGCCTACTACAGGGCCTGAACACCGGGGAGCTGTTTTTT. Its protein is CASSLLQGLNTGELFF. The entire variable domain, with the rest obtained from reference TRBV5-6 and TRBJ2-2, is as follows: DAGVTQSPTHLIKTRGQQVTLRCSPKSGHDTVSWYQQALGQGPQFIFQYYEEEERQRGNFPDRFSGHQFPNYSSELNVNALLLGDSALYLCASSLLQGLNTGELFFGEGSRLTVL.

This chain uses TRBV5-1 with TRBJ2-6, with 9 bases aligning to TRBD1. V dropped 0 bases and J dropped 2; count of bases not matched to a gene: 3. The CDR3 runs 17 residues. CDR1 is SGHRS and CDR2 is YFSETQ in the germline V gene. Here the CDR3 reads CASSLDRGRPGANVLTF. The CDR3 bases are TGCGCCAGCAGCTTGGACAGGGGGCGTCCTGGGGCCAACGTCCTGACTTTC.

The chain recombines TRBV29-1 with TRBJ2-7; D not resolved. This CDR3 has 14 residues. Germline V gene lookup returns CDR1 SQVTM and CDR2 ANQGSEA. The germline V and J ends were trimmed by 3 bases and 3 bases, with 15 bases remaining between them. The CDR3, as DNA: TGCAGCGTTGATGTATCGGGTACTCTCTACGAGCAGTACTTC. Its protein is CSVDVSGTLYEQYF.

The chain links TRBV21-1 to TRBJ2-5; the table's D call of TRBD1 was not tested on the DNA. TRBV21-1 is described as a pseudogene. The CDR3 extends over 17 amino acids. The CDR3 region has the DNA TGTGCCAGCAGCAACCGAGGTCGGGACAGGGGGCAAGAGACCCAGTACTTC. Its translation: CASSNRGRDRGQETQYF.

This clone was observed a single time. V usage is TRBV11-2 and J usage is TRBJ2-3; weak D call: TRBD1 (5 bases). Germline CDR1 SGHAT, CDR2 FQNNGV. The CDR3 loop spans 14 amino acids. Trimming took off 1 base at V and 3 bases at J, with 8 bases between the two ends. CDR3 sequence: CASSLGGRTDTQYF. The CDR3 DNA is TGTGCCAGCAGCTTAGGGGGCCGGACAGATACGCAGTATTTT.

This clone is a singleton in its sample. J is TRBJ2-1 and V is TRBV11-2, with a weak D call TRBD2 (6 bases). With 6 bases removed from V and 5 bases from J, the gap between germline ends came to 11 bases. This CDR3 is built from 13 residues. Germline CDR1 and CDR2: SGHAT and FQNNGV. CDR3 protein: CASRSVADNEQFF. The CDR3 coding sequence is TGTGCCAGCAGATCGGTAGCGGACAATGAGCAGTTCTTC.

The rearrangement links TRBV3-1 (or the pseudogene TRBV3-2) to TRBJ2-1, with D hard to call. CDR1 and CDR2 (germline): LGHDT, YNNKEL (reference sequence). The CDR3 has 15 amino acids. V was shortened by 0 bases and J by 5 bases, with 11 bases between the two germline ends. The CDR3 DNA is TGTGCCAGCAGCCAAGATTTCCCGGTTGACAATGAGCAGTTCTTC. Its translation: CASSQDFPVDNEQFF.

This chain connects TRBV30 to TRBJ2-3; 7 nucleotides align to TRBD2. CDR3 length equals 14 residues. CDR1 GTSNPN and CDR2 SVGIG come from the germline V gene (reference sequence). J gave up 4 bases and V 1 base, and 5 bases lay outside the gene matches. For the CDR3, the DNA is TGTGCCTGGAGTGCTGGACTAGGATCAGATACGCAGTATTTT. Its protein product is CAWSAGLGSDTQYF.

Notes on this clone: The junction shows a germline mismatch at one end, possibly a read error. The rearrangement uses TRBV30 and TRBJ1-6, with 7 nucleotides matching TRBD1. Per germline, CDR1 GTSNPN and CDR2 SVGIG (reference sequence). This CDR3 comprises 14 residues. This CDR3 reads CAWSGWQGVEVGGF. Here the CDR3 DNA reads TGTGCCTGGAGTGGGTGGCAGGGGGTAGAGGTGGGAGGCTTT.

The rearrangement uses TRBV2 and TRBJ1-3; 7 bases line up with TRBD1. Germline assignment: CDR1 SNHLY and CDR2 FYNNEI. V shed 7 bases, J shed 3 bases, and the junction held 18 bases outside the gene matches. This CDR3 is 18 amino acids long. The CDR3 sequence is CASISLRRDSRFGNTIYF. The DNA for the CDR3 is TGTGCCAGCATCTCATTAAGGCGGGACAGCCGATTTGGAAACACCATATATTTT.

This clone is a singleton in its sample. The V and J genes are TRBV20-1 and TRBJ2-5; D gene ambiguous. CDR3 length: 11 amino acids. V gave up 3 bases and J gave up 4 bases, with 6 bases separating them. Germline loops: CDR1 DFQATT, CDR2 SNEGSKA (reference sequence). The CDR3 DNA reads TGCAGTGCTAGCTCCGGAGAGACCCAGTACTTC. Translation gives CSASSGETQYF.

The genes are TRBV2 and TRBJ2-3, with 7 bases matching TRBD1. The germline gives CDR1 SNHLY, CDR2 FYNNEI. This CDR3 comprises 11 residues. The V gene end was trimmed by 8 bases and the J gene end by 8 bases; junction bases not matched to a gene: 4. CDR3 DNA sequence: TGTGCCAGCGACAGGGCCCGTACGCAGTATTTT. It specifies CASDRARTQYF. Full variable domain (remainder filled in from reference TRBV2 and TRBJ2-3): EPEVTQTPSHQVTQMGQEVILRCVPISNHLYFYWYRQILGQKVEFLVSFYNNEISEKSEIFDDQFSVERPDGSNFTLKIRSTKLEDSAMYFCASDRARTQYFGPGTRLTVL.

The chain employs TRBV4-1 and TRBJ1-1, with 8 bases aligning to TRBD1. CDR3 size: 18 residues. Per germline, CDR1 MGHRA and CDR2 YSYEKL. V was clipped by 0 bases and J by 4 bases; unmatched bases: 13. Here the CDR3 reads CASSQETGGTGRLTEAFF. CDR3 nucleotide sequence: TGCGCCAGCAGCCAAGAAACCGGGGGGACAGGCCGGCTCACTGAAGCTTTCTTT.

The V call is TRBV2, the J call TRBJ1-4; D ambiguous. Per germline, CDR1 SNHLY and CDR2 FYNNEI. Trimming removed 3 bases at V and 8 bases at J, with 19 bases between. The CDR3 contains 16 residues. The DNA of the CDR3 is TGTGCCAGCAGTGATCCGGTGGAGAAACGACTCGAAAAACTGTTTTTT. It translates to CASSDPVEKRLEKLFF. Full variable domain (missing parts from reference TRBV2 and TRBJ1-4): EPEVTQTPSHQVTQMGQEVILRCVPISNHLYFYWYRQILGQKVEFLVSFYNNEISEKSEIFDDQFSVERPDGSNFTLKIRSTKLEDSAMYFCASSDPVEKRLEKLFFGSGTQLSVL.

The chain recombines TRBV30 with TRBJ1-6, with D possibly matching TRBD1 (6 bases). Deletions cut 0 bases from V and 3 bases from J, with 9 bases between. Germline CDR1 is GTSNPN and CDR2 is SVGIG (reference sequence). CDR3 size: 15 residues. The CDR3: CAWSVVRGYNSPLHF. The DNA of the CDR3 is TGTGCCTGGAGTGTAGTCAGGGGCTATAATTCACCCCTCCACTTT. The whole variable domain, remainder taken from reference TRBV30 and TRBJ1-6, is SQTIHQWPATLVQPVGSPLSLECTVEGTSNPNLYWYRQAAGRGLQLLFYSVGIGQISSEVPQNLSASRPQDRQFILSSKKLLLSDSGFYLCAWSVVRGYNSPLHFGNGTRLTVT.